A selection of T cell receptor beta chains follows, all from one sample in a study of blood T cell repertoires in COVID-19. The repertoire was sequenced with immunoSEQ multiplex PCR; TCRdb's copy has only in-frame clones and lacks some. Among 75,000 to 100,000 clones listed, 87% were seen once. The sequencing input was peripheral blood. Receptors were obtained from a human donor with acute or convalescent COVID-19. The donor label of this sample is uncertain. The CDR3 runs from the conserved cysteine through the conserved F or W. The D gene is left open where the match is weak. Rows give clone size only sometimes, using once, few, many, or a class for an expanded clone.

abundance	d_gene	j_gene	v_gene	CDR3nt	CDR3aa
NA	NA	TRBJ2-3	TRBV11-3	TGTGCCAGCAGCCCTGGGCCGAGCACAGATACGCAGTATTTT	CASSPGPSTDTQYF
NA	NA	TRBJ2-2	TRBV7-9	TGTGCCAGCAGCGCGTACACCGGGGAGCTGTTTTTT	CASSAYTGELFF
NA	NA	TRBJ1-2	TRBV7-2	TGTGCCAGCAGCTTAAATTCTCCGACAGCTAACTATGGCTACACCTTC	CASSLNSPTANYGYTF
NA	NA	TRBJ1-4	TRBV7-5	TGTGCCTGTTGCGGGGGGGGGATTAATGAAAAACTGTTTTTT	CACCGGGINEKLFF
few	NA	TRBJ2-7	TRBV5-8	TGTGCCAGCAGCTTGGAAGGCCCAGGTACGAAGCAGTACTTC	CASSLEGPGTKQYF
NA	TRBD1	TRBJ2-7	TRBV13	TGTGCGACAACCGGGACAGGGGACTCCTACGAGCAGTACTTC	CATTGTGDSYEQYF
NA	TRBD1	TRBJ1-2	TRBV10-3	TGTGCCATCAGGACGGGACAGGGGGCAGATGGCTACACCTTC	CAIRTGQGADGYTF
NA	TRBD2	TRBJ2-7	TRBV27	TGTGCCAGCAGTCCCCTGGGGGGGACGGTCGAGCAGTACTTC	CASSPLGGTVEQYF
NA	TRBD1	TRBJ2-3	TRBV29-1	TGCAGCGTTGAACGGACAGGGGCAGATACGCAGTATTTT	CSVERTGADTQYF
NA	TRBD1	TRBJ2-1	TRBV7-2	TGTGCCAGCAGCCCGGGGACAGCTTACAATGAGCAGTTCTTC	CASSPGTAYNEQFF
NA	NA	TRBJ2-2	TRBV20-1	TGCAGTGCTAGTGCCCAAACCGGGGAGCTGTTTTTT	CSASAQTGELFF
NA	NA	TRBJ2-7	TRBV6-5	TGTGCCAGCAGGACCCGTGGGGAGGCCTTCTACGAGCAGTACTTC	CASRTRGEAFYEQYF
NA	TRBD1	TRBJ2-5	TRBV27	TGTGCCAGCAGTGGAACCCCCGCCGGGACAGGGGGCGAAGAGACCCAGTACTTC	CASSGTPAGTGGEETQYF
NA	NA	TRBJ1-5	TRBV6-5	TGTGCCAGCAGTTACTCGCGGGGTCAGCCCCAGCATTTT	CASSYSRGQPQHF
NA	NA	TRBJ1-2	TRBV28	TGTGCCAGCAGTTTTGCAGGGATTTTCTATGGCTACACCTTC	CASSFAGIFYGYTF
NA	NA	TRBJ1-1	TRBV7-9	TGTGCCAGCAGCTTGGGCAGGGAGGGCACTGAAGCTTTCTTT	CASSLGREGTEAFF
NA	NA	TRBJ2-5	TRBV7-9	TGTGCCAGCAGCTCCGGCACCGGGGGAACGGAGACCCAGTACTTC	CASSSGTGGTETQYF
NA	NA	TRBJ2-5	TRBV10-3	TGTGCCATCAGTGAGTCGAAGCTAGCTGGGACCCAGTACTTC	CAISESKLAGTQYF
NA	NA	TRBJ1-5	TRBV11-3	TGTGCCAGCAGTCCAACCGGGAATCAGCCCCAGCATTTT	CASSPTGNQPQHF
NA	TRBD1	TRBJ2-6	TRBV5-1	TGCGCCAGCAGCTTACAGGGGAGAGGGGCCAACGTCCTGACTTTC	CASSLQGRGANVLTF
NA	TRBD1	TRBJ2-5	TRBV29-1	TGCAGCACCCGACAGGGGGAAGAGACCCAGTACTTC	CSTRQGEETQYF
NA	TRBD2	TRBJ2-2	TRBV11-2	TGTGCCAGCAGCTCTCGACTAGCGGGGGAACTAGGGGAGCTGTTTTTT	CASSSRLAGELGELFF
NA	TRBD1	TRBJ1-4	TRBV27	TGTGCCAGCAGTGGACGGGACAGTTCGCTTGAAAAACTGTTTTTT	CASSGRDSSLEKLFF
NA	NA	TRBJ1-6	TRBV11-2	TGTGCCAGCAGCCGATTTCGGGACTTGGGTAATTCACCCCTCCACTTT	CASSRFRDLGNSPLHF
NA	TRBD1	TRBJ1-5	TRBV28	TGTGCCAGCAGTCCGGGAGGACAGGGGAATAATCAGCCCCAGCATTTT	CASSPGGQGNNQPQHF
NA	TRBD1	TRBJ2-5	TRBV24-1	TGTGCCACCAGTGATTTCGGACAGGGGCCCCAAGAGACCCAGTACTTC	CATSDFGQGPQETQYF
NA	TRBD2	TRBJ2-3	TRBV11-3	TGTGCCAGCAGCACCGGACTAGCGGGGTCGACTAGCACAGATACGCAGTATTTT	CASSTGLAGSTSTDTQYF
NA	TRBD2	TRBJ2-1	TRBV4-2	TGTGCCAGCAGCCAAGATCAGGGGACTAGCGGCTACAATGAGCAGTTCTTC	CASSQDQGTSGYNEQFF
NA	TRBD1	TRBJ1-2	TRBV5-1	TGCGCCAGCAGCCTTGGACAGGGGTCTAACTATGGCTACACCTTC	CASSLGQGSNYGYTF
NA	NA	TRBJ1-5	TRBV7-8	TGTGCCAGCAGCTTAAGGGCAGGGGCCCAGCCCCAGCATTTT	CASSLRAGAQPQHF
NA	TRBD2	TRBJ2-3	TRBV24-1	TGTGCCACCCGGGGGCAGCGGGGGTCGCTCACAGATACGCAGTATTTT	CATRGQRGSLTDTQYF
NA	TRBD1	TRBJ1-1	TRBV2	TGTGCCAGCAGTTTTACAGGGGGCGGCACTGAAGCTTTCTTT	CASSFTGGGTEAFF
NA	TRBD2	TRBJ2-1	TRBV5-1	TGCGCCAGCAGCTTCGAACTAGCGGGGTACAATGAGCAGTTCTTC	CASSFELAGYNEQFF
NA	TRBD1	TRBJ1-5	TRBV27	TGTGCCAGCAGTTTATCGGCGGGACAGGGAAGCAATCAGCCCCAGCATTTT	CASSLSAGQGSNQPQHF
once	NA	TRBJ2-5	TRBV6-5	TGTGCCAGCAAAAGGGGGGGGCTGGGAGAGACCCAGTACTTC	CASKRGGLGETQYF
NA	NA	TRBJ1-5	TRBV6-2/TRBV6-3	TGTGCCAGCAGTTACCCCCAATGGCCCCAGCATTTT	CASSYPQWPQHF
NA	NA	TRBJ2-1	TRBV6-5	TGTGCCAGCAGGCACACAGTTCACAATGAGCAGTTCTTC	CASRHTVHNEQFF
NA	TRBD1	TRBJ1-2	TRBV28	TGTGCCAGCAGTCGGACAGGATGGGGCTACACCTTC	CASSRTGWGYTF
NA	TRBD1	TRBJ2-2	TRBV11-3	TGTGCCAGCAGACTTCAGGGGGCTGCCGGGGAGCTGTTTTTT	CASRLQGAAGELFF
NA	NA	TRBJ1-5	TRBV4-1	TGCGCCAGCAGCCAAGTGTGGGAGTTTAGCAATCAGCCCCAGCATTTT	CASSQVWEFSNQPQHF
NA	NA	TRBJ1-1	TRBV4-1	TGCGCCAGCAGCCAAGACCCGGAGGCGGGTGACACTGAAGCTTTCTTT	CASSQDPEAGDTEAFF
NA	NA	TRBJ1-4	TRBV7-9	TGTGCCAGCAGCCCATTAGTGGAAAAACTGTTTTTT	CASSPLVEKLFF
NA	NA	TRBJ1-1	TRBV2	TGTGCCAGCAGTGAAGCAGGGAGGAACACTGAAGCTTTCTTT	CASSEAGRNTEAFF
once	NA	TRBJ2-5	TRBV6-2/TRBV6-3	TGTGCCAGCAGTTGGGATTGGGTCGGGGATCGAGAGACCCAGTACTTC	CASSWDWVGDRETQYF
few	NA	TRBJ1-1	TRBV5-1	TGCGCCAGCAGCTTGTACCAGGGTGGAGGGGACACTGAAGCTTTCTTT	CASSLYQGGGDTEAFF
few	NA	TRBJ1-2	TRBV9	TGTGCCAGCCCCTTCTACACCTTC	CASPFYTF
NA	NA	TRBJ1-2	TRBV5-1	TGCGCCAGCAGCTTGGGACACGGGACATCAGATGGCTACACCTTC	CASSLGHGTSDGYTF
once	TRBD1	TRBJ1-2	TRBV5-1	TGCGCCAGCAGCTTGGGGGGGACAGCATCCTATGGCTACACCTTC	CASSLGGTASYGYTF
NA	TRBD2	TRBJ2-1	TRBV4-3	TGCGCCAGCAGCCAAATGACTAGCGGGGGGAATGAGCAGTTCTTC	CASSQMTSGGNEQFF
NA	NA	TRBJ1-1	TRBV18	TGTGCCAGCTCACCCCCTGTTCTATACCGTCAAGCTTTCTTT	CASSPPVLYRQAFF
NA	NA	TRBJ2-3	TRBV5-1	TGCGCCAGCAGCTTGGCGAGGCACCCGACAGATACGCAGTATTTT	CASSLARHPTDTQYF